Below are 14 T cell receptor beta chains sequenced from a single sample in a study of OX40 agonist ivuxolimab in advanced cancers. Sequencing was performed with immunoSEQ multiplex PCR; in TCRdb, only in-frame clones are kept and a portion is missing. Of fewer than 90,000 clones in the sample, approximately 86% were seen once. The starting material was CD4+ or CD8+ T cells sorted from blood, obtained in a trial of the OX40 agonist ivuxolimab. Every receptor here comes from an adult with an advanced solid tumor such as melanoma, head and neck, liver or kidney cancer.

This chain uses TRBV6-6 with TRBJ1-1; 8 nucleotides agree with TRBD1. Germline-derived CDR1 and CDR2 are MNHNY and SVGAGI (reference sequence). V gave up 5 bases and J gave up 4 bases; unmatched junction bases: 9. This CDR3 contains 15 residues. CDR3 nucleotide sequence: TGTGCCAGCAGTGGGCAGGGGGCGGAAGGCACTGAAGCTTTCTTT. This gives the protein CASSGQGAEGTEAFF.

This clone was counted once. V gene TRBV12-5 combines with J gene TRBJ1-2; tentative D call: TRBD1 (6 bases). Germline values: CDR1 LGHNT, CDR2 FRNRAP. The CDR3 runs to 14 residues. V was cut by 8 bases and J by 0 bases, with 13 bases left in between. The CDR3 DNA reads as TGTGCTAGTAGTGTAGGGGGAACTAACTATGGCTACACCTTC. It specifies CASSVGGTNYGYTF.

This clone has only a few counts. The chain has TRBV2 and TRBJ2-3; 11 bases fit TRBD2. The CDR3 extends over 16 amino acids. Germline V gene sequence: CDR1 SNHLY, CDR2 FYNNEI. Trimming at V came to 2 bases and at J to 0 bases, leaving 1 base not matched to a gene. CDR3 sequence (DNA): TGTGCCAGCAGTGAAAGACTAGCGGGGAGCACAGATACGCAGTATTTT. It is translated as CASSERLAGSTDTQYF.

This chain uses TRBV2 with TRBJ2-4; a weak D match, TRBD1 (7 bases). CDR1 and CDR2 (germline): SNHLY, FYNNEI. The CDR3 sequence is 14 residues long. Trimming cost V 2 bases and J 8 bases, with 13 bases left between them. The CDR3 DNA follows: TGTGCCAGCAGTGAAAAAACAGGGGAGGACATTCAGTACTTC. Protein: CASSEKTGEDIQYF.

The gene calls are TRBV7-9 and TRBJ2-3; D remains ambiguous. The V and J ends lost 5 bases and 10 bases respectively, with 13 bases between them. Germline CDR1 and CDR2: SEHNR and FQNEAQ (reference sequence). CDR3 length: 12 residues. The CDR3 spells CASSTSISAQYF. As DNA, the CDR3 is TGTGCCAGCAGCACCTCTATTAGTGCGCAGTATTTT.

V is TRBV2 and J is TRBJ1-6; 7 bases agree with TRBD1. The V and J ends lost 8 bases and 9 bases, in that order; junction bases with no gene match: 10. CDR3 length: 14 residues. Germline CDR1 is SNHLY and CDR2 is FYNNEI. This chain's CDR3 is CASLIDRASSPLHF. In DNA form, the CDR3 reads TGTGCCAGCCTAATTGACAGGGCAAGTTCACCCCTCCACTTT.

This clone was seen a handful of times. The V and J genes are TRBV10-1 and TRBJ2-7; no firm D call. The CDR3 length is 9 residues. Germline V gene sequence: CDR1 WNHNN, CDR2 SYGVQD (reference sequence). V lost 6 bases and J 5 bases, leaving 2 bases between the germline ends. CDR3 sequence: CASSDEQYV. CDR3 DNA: TGCGCCAGCAGCGACGAGCAGTACGTC.

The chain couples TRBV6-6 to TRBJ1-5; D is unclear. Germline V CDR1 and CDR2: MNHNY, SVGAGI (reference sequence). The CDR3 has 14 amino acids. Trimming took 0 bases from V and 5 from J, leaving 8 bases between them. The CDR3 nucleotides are TGTGCCAGCAGTTACTCGAGGACTGATCAGCCCCAGCATTTT. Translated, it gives CASSYSRTDQPQHF.

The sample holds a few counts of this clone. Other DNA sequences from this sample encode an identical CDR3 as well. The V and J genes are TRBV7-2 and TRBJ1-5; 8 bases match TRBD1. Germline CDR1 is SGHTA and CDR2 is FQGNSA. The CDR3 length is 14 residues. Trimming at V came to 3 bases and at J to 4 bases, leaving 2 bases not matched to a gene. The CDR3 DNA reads TGTGCCAGCAGCTTGCGACAGGGGAATCAGCCCCAGCATTTT. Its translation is CASSLRQGNQPQHF.

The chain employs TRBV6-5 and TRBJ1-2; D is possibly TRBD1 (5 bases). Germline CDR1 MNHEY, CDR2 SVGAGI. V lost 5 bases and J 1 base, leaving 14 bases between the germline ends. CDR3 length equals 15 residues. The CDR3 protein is CASSQGLGLNYGYTF. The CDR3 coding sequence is TGTGCCAGCAGTCAAGGGTTGGGGCTTAACTATGGCTACACCTTC.

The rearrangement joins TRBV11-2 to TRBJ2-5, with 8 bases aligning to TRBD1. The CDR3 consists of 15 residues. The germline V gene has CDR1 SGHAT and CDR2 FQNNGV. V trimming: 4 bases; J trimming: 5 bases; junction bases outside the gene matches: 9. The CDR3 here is CASSSYLTGGETQYF. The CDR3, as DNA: TGTGCCAGCAGCTCGTACCTTACAGGGGGGGAGACCCAGTACTTC.

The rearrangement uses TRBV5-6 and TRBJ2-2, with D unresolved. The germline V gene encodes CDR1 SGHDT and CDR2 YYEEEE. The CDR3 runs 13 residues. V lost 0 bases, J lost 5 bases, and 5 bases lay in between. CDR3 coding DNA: TGTGCCAGCAGCTTGGCGGGTACCGGGGAGCTGTTTTTT. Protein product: CASSLAGTGELFF.

In nucleotides, the CDR3 is TGTGCCAGCAGTACGCGAGAGACCCAGTACTTC. Translated: CASSTRETQYF. The V gene is TRBV6-5, the J gene TRBJ2-5; D is unclear. Germline V gives CDR1 MNHEY, CDR2 SVGAGI. The CDR3 extends over 11 amino acids. V dropped 5 bases and J dropped 4 bases, with 5 bases sitting between them.

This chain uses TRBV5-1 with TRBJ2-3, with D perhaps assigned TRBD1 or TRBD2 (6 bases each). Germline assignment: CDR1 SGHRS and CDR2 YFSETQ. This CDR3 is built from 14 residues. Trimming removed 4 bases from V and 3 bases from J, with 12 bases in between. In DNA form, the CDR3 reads TGCGCCAGCAGCAGCCAGGGGAGGACAGATACGCAGTATTTT. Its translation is CASSSQGRTDTQYF.